The 8 T cell receptor beta chains below all came from one sample that was sequenced in a study of cytomegalovirus exposure and HLA in healthy donors. The primer mix had 60 Vbeta and 13 Jbeta primers. Measured with immunoSEQ multiplex PCR; TCRdb has only the in-frame clones, and not every one. The sample consists of hundreds of thousands of clones, 82% of them appearing once. The sample was PBMCs. The origin of the receptors is a man aged 35 to 55 in good health and CMV-seropositive.

The rearrangement links TRBV11-2 to TRBJ2-7; D might be TRBD1 (5 bases). The germline V and J ends were trimmed by 0 bases and 3 bases, with 21 bases remaining between them. Germline assignment: CDR1 SGHAT and CDR2 FQNNGV. The CDR3 has 18 amino acids. The CDR3 loop is CASSLDGASGRLRYEQYF. The CDR3 DNA sequence: TGTGCCAGCAGCTTAGATGGGGCATCCGGGCGGCTTCGCTACGAGCAGTACTTC.

V and J are TRBV5-4 and TRBJ2-1, with TRBD2 matching 10 bases. The CDR3 contains 15 residues. Per the germline V gene, CDR1 is SGHNT and CDR2 is YYREEE (reference sequence). The V and J ends lost 4 bases and 9 bases, in that order; junction bases with no gene match: 10. CDR3 in DNA: TGTGCCAGCAGCCCGGGCGGACTAGCGGTGGCTGAGCAGTTCTTC. Translating gives CASSPGGLAVAEQFF. Drawing the rest from reference TRBV5-4 and TRBJ2-1, the complete variable domain is ETGVTQSPTHLIKTRGQQVTLRCSSQSGHNTVSWYQQALGQGPQFIFQYYREEENGRGNFPPRFSGLQFPNYSSELNVNALELDDSALYLCASSPGGLAVAEQFFGPGTRLTVL.

This sequence joins TRBV6-5 and TRBJ2-7, with 8 bases identical to TRBD1. CDR1 is MNHEY and CDR2 is SVGAGI in the germline V gene. The ends lost 5 bases at V and 3 bases at J; junction bases unmatched: 9. This CDR3 has 15 amino acids. In nucleotides, the CDR3 is TGTGCCAGCAGTCCTACCCGGGACAGGTTCTACGAGCAGTACTTC. Its protein is CASSPTRDRFYEQYF.

V usage is TRBV29-1 and J usage is TRBJ1-4; D is uncertain. CDR1 is SQVTM, CDR2 ANQGSEA, per germline. The CDR3 totals 15 residues. Trimming removed 2 bases at V and 7 bases at J, with 17 bases between. CDR3 bases: TGCAGCGTTGAATTCGGATGGGGAGGCTTTGAAAAACTGTTTTTT. Amino acids: CSVEFGWGGFEKLFF.

This chain joins TRBV5-1 and TRBJ1-2; D perhaps matches TRBD1 (5 bases). The ends were cut back, 3 bases at V and 5 bases at J, with 23 bases in the middle. The CDR3 sequence is 17 residues long. The germline V gene encodes CDR1 SGHRS and CDR2 YFSETQ. The CDR3 DNA sequence: TGCGCCAGCAGCTCGATATTGAACCGGGGACTAGAATATGGCTACACCTTC. It is translated as CASSSILNRGLEYGYTF. Together with reference TRBV5-1 and TRBJ1-2, the CDR3 gives the full variable domain: KAGVTQTPRYLIKTRGQQVTLSCSPISGHRSVSWYQQTPGQGLQFLFEYFSETQRNKGNFPGRFSGRQFSNSRSEMNVSTLELGDSALYLCASSSILNRGLEYGYTFGSGTRLTVV.

V usage is TRBV6-5 and J usage is TRBJ1-1; 8 bases map to TRBD1. The CDR3 has 12 residues. J was trimmed by 8 bases and V by 6 bases; bases with no gene match: 5. Germline CDR1 MNHEY, CDR2 SVGAGI. The CDR3 region is CASSFRDREAFF. The CDR3 coding sequence is TGTGCCAGCAGCTTCCGGGACAGGGAAGCTTTCTTT.

The CDR3 nucleotides are TGTGCCAGCAGTCCCCATGACAGGGTCATCTATGGCTACACCTTC. Translated, it gives CASSPHDRVIYGYTF. This chain joins TRBV27 and TRBJ1-2; 7 bases fit TRBD1. The germline V gene has CDR1 MNHEY and CDR2 SMNVEV (reference sequence). CDR3 length: 15 amino acids. The junction had 10 bases not matched to a gene; V was cut back by 5 bases and J by 4 bases.

This clone was counted a few times. The chain couples TRBV10-2 to TRBJ1-1; a weak D match, TRBD1 (5 bases). The V and J ends lost 6 bases and 1 base respectively, with 12 bases between them. CDR3 length: 14 residues. Germline-derived CDR1 and CDR2 are WSHSY and SAAADI. CDR3 loop: CASSVFQGNTEAFF. Written as DNA, the CDR3 is TGCGCCAGCAGCGTCTTCCAGGGGAACACTGAAGCTTTCTTT.